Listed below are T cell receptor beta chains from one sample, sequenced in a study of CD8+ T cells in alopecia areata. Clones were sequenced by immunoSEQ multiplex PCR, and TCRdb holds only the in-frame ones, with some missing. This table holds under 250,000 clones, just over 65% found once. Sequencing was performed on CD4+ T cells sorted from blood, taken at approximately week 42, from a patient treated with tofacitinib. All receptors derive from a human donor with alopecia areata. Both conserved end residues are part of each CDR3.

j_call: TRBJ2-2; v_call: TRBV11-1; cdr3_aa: CASSLVEGSTGELFF
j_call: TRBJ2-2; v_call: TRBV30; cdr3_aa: CAWSGLTGVTGELFF
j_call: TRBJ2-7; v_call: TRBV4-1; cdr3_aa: CASSQEYQGGEQYF
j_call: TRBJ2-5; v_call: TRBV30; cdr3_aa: CAWRVKGAQETQYF
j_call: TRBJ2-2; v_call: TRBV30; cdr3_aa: CAWKPRGRDTGELFF
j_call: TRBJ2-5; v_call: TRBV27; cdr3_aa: CASSYKGRETQYF
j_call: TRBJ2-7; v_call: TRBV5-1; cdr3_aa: CASSYTIRTGRGEQYF
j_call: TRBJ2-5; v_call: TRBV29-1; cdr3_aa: CSTGVQGAPGETQYF
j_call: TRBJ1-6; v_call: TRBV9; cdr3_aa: CASSGQSSYNSPLHF
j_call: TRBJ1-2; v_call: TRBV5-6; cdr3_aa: CASILGGTLQNDGYTF